This TCR beta chain was sequenced in a study of blood T cells in healthy people across ages. The study, taken as a whole, reports: A strong correlation was seen between TCR beta diversity and naive T cell percentage.

Primed by a sample-barcoded 5' primer and a J-beta primer mix, a second PCR proceeded for about 6 to 12 cycles. TCRdb re-called the 5' RACE reads with MiXCR, one entry per CDR3 protein. The repertoire consists of about 680,000 distinct CDR3 sequences, with approximately 50% occurring once and the leading ten covering 25% to 35%. Germline V gene lookup returns CDR1 DFQATT and CDR2 SNEGSKA (reference sequence). There are 17 residues in the CDR3. About this clonotype: The antigen remains undetermined.

Sample: blood. The sequence was collected from a woman aged 55-69 years in good health. This chain links TRBV20-1 with TRBJ2-5, with 9 positions matching TRBD2. The better agreement between TRBJ2-7 and the DNA end casts doubt on the J call. The CDR3 coding sequence is TGCAGTGCTAGTCGGAGCTTAGCGGGAGCGATTTTTCGCGAGCAGTACTTC. Its translation is CSASRSLAGAIFREQYF.